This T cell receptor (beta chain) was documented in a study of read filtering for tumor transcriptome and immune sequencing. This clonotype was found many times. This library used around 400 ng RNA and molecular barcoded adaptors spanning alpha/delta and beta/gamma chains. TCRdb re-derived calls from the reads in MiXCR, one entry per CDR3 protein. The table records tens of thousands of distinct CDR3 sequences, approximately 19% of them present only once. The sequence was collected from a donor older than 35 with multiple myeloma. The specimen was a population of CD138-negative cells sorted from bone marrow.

The CDR3 sequence is CASSERTVTQYF. The CDR3 DNA is TGTGCCAGCAGTGAAAGAACGGTTACGCAGTATTTT. The chain is built from TRBV2 and TRBJ2-3; D is unclear. This CDR3 has 12 residues. The V end lost 2 bases, the J end lost 8 bases, and 8 bases lay between the germline ends. Looked up from germline, CDR1 is SNHLY and CDR2 is FYNNEI. Looking up the rest from reference TRBV2 and TRBJ2-3 gives the full variable domain: EPEVTQTPSHQVTQMGQEVILRCVPISNHLYFYWYRQILGQKVEFLVSFYNNEISEKSEIFDDQFSVERPDGSNFTLKIRSTKLEDSAMYFCASSERTVTQYFGPGTRLTVL.